The sequence of this T cell receptor beta chain was determined in a study of blood T cell repertoires in COVID-19. Germline trimming cut 6 bases from V and 6 bases from J; bases unmatched to any gene: 17. Germline loops: CDR1 SQVTM, CDR2 ANQGSEA. The CDR3 is made up of 16 amino acids. Libraries were prepared by immunoSEQ multiplex PCR; TCRdb keeps only in-frame clonotypes and omits some of them. Here the sample spans hundreds of thousands of clones, around 90% being singletons. Sequenced: peripheral blood. This chain joins TRBV29-1 and TRBJ1-2, with TRBD1 matching 9 bases. The TCR comes from a middle-aged woman with COVID-19, enrolled during active disease. CDR3 residues: CSVSAGQGLLRDGYTF. The CDR3 region has the DNA TGCAGCGTCTCAGCGGGACAGGGTCTGCTAAGGGATGGCTACACCTTC.